A single sample gave rise to the 8 T cell receptor beta chains below, sequenced in a study of identical twins. A single record per CDR3 protein comes from TCRdb applying MiXCR to the 5' RACE reads. The profile shows 700,000 to 950,000 distinct CDR3 sequences, about 12% of them singletons. The same sample was also studied in work on yellow fever vaccine responses in identical twins.

Material for sequencing was PBMCs. These receptor sequences come from a woman aged 18-29 years in good health.

The chain carries TRBV11-2 and TRBJ2-1, with 7 bases fitting TRBD1. Looked up from germline, CDR1 is SGHAT and CDR2 is FQNNGV. The V segment lost 5 bases and the J segment 2 bases; nucleotides outside the gene matches: 6. CDR3 length: 15 residues. The CDR3 protein is CASSPDRDPYNEQFF. CDR3 in DNA: TGTGCCAGCAGCCCCGACAGGGACCCCTACAATGAGCAGTTCTTC. Variable domain in full (rest from reference TRBV11-2 and TRBJ2-1): EAGVAQSPRYKIIEKRQSVAFWCNPISGHATLYWYQQILGQGPKLLIQFQNNGVVDDSQLPKDRFSAERLKGVDSTLKIQPAKLEDSAVYLCASSPDRDPYNEQFFGPGTRLTVL.

The chain employs TRBV12-3 or TRBV12-4 and TRBJ1-2; the D is unclear. The V end lost 7 bases, the J end lost 5 bases, and 14 bases lay between the germline ends. This CDR3 region has 13 residues. The CDR3 sequence is CASNPGPLYGYTF. The CDR3 nucleotides are TGTGCCAGCAATCCCGGGCCACTTTATGGCTACACCTTC.

This clonotype appeared a few times. The chain links TRBV29-1 to TRBJ2-1; D is undetermined. Per germline, CDR1 SQVTM and CDR2 ANQGSEA. This CDR3 has 10 residues. The germline V and J ends were trimmed by 6 bases and 6 bases, with 6 bases remaining between them. This chain's CDR3 is CSVNRNEQFF. For the CDR3, the DNA is TGCAGCGTGAACCGCAATGAGCAGTTCTTC.

There are a few counts of this clonotype. The chain recombines TRBV14 with TRBJ2-7, with 9 bases identical to TRBD1. The CDR3 length is 17 residues. Per germline, CDR1 SGHDN and CDR2 FVKESK. Trimming removed 5 bases from V and 2 bases from J; junction bases left unmatched: 13. CDR3 amino acids: CASSTGTGFTHTYEQYF. CDR3 DNA sequence: TGTGCCAGCAGCACCGGGACAGGGTTCACCCACACCTACGAGCAGTACTTC.

This clonotype was seen only a few times. This chain links TRBV7-2 with TRBJ1-1; 8 nucleotides match TRBD1. The CDR3 loop spans 14 amino acids. V trimming: 3 bases; J trimming: 3 bases; junction bases outside the gene matches: 3. The germline gives CDR1 SGHTA, CDR2 FQGNSA. This chain's CDR3 is CASSFGQGYTEAFF. CDR3 bases: TGTGCCAGCAGCTTCGGACAGGGCTACACTGAAGCTTTCTTT.

This clonotype was found many times. The chain couples TRBV10-3 to TRBJ2-3; D may be TRBD1 (6 bases). The germline V gene has CDR1 ENHRY and CDR2 SYGVKD. There are 16 residues in the CDR3. Trimming removed 3 bases from V and 4 bases from J, with 17 bases in between. In nucleotides, the CDR3 is TGTGCCATCAGTGATAACAGGGACAAGCATCCAGATACGCAGTATTTT. It specifies CAISDNRDKHPDTQYF.

The chain employs TRBV29-1 and TRBJ2-4; D uncertain. CDR1 SQVTM and CDR2 ANQGSEA come from the germline V gene. V was shortened by 5 bases and J by 1 base, with 6 bases between the two germline ends. This CDR3 is built from 12 residues. This CDR3 is CSVFVAKNIQYF. The CDR3 coding sequence is TGCAGCGTTTTCGTCGCCAAAAACATTCAGTACTTC.

This chain connects TRBV27 to TRBJ1-2; TRBD1 agrees at 8 bases. With V trimmed by 7 bases and J by 4 bases, 8 bases remained unmatched. The germline CDR1 and CDR2 sequences are MNHEY and SMNVEV (reference sequence). This CDR3 has 14 amino acids. CDR3 bases: TGTGCCAGCAACCCTCAGGGGGCAGGCTATGGCTACACCTTC. Translated: CASNPQGAGYGYTF.